This T cell receptor beta chain appears in the sequencing data of a study of T-cell memory formation after mild COVID-19. The CDR3 contains 14 residues. Germline values: CDR1 SGHRS, CDR2 YFSETQ. The ends lost 0 bases at V and 6 bases at J; junction bases unmatched: 1. This clonotype was found many times. TCRdb used MiXCR to reprocess the 5' RACE reads, holding one entry per CDR3 protein. The sample consists of under 150,000 distinct CDR3 sequences, about a fifth of them appearing once. Sequenced material: PBMCs or a T cell subset sorted from them (not recorded which). The TCR originated in a man younger than 35 who had mild COVID-19 (a few samples of this study predate the infection). Cell type and time point are not known. The gene calls are TRBV5-1 and TRBJ2-4, with 9 bases identical to TRBD1. The CDR3 sequence is CASSLGQGVNIQYF. CDR3 sequence (DNA): TGCGCCAGCAGCTTGGGACAGGGGGTAAACATTCAGTACTTC.